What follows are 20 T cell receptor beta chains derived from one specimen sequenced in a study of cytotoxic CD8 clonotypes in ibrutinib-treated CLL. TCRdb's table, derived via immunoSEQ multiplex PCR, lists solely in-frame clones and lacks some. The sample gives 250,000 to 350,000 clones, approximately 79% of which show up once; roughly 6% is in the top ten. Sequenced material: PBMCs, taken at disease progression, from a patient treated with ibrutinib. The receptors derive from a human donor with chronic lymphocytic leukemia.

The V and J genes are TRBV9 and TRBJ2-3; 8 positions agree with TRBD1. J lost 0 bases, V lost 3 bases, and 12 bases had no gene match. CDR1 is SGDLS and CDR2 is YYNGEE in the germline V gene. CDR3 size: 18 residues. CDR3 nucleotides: TGTGCCAGCAGCGCCCGGGACAGGAGACAAAATAGCACAGATACGCAGTATTTT. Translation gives CASSARDRRQNSTDTQYF.

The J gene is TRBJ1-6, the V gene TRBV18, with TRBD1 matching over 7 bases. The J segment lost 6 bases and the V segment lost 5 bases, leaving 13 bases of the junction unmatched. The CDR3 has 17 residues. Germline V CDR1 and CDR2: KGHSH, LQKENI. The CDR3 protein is CASSEYRDRDFNSPLHF. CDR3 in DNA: TGTGCCAGCTCAGAATACCGGGACAGAGATTTTAATTCACCCCTCCACTTT.

The CDR3 here is CASSLPSGGSNEQFF. The CDR3, as DNA: TGTGCCAGCAGCTTGCCTAGCGGGGGGAGCAATGAGCAGTTCTTC. V and J are TRBV11-2 and TRBJ2-1; TRBD2 aligns across 11 bases. The CDR3 totals 15 residues. Germline CDR1 SGHAT, CDR2 FQNNGV. V gave up 3 bases and J gave up 6 bases; unmatched junction bases: 4.

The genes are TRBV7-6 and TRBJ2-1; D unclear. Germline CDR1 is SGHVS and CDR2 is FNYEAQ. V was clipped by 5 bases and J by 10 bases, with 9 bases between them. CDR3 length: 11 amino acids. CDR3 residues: CASSIYTEQFF. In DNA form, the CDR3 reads TGTGCCAGCAGCATATACACAGAGCAGTTCTTC.

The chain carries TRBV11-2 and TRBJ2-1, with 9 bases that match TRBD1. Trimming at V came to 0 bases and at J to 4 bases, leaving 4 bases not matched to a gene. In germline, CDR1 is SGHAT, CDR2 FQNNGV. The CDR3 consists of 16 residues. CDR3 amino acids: CASSLEVQGAYNEQFF. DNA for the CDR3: TGTGCCAGCAGCTTAGAGGTACAGGGGGCGTACAATGAGCAGTTCTTC.

The CDR3 is CASSQARQGDEPQHF. As DNA, the CDR3 is TGCGCCAGCAGCCAAGCTCGACAGGGCGACGAGCCCCAGCATTTT. The chain couples TRBV4-1 to TRBJ1-5; 7 nucleotides line up with TRBD1. There are 15 residues in the CDR3. Trimming at V came to 1 base and at J to 8 bases, leaving 8 bases not matched to a gene. Germline CDR1 and CDR2: MGHRA and YSYEKL.

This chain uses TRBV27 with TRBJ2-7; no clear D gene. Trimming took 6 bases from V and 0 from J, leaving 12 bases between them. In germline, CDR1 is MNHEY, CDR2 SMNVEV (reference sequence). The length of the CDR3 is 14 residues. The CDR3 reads CASSPLDRSYEQYF. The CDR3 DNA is TGTGCCAGCAGCCCACTTGATCGCTCCTACGAGCAGTACTTC.

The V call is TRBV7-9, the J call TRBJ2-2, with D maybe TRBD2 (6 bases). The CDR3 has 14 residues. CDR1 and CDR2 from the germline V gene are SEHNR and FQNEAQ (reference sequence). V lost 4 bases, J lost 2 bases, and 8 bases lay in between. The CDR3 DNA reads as TGTGCCAGCAGCTGGGACTTTAACACCGGGGAGCTGTTTTTT. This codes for CASSWDFNTGELFF.

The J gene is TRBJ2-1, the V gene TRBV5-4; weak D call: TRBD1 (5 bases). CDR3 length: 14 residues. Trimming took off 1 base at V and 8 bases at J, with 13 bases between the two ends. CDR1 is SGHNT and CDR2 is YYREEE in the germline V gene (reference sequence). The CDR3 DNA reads TGTGCCAGCAGCTTGTCGACAGAAGGATATGAGCAGTTCTTC. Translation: CASSLSTEGYEQFF.

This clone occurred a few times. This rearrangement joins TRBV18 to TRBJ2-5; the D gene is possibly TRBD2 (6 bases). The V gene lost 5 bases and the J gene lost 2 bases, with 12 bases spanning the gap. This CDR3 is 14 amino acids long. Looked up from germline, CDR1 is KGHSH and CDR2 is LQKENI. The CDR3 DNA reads TGTGCCAGCTCAGATCGGGGGATACAAGAGACCCAGTACTTC. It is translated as CASSDRGIQETQYF.

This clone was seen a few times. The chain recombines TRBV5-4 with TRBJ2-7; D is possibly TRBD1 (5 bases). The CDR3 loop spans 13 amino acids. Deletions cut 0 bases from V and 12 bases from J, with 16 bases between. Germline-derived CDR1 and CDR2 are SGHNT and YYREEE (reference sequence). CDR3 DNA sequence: TGTGCCAGCAGCTTGGCTCCAGGGCATGGGCGGTACTTC. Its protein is CASSLAPGHGRYF. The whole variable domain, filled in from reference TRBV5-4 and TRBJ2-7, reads ETGVTQSPTHLIKTRGQQVTLRCSSQSGHNTVSWYQQALGQGPQFIFQYYREEENGRGNFPPRFSGLQFPNYSSELNVNALELDDSALYLCASSLAPGHGRYFGPGTRLTVT.

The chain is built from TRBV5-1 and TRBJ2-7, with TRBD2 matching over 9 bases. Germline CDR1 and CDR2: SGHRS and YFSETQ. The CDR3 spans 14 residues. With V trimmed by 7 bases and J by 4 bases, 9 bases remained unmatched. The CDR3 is CASHMGTSRYEQYF. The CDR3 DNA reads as TGCGCCAGCCACATGGGGACTAGCAGGTACGAGCAGTACTTC.

The CDR3 here is CASSLAGGPPYEQYF. The CDR3 DNA reads as TGTGCCAGCAGCTTAGCGGGGGGGCCACCGTACGAGCAGTACTTC. The chain uses TRBV7-2 and TRBJ2-7, with a possible D match to TRBD2 (7 bases). CDR3 length: 15 amino acids. Germline-derived CDR1 and CDR2 are SGHTA and FQGNSA. The V end was cut by 0 bases, the J end by 4 bases, with 13 bases between.

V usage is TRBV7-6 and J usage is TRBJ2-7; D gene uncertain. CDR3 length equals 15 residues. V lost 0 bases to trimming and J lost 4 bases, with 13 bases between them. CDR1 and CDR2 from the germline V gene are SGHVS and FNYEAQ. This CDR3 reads CASSLATVAAYEQYF. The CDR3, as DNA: TGTGCCAGCAGCTTAGCCACAGTGGCGGCTTACGAGCAGTACTTC.

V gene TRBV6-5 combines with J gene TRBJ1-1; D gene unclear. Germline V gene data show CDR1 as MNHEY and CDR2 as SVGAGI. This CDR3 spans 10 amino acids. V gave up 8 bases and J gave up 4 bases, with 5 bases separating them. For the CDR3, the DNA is TGTGCCAGCGGTCTCACTGAAGCTTTCTTT. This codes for CASGLTEAFF.

CDR3: CASLTRGARYEQYF. The CDR3 region has the DNA TGTGCCAGCCTGACCCGGGGGGCGCGGTACGAGCAGTACTTC. The chain uses TRBV2 and TRBJ2-7, with a weak D call TRBD2 (7 bases). This CDR3 contains 14 residues. Trimming removed 8 bases at V and 4 bases at J, with 18 bases between. Per the germline V gene, CDR1 is SNHLY and CDR2 is FYNNEI.

The CDR3 nucleotides read TGTGCCAGCACTCATTTAGCGGGATCCTACAATGAGCAGTTCTTC. Encoded protein: CASTHLAGSYNEQFF. This chain uses TRBV19 with TRBJ2-1; 8 bases are shared with TRBD2. Trimming took 9 bases from V and 1 from J; bases not matched to a gene: 8. CDR3 size: 15 residues. Germline CDR1 and CDR2: LNHDA and SQIVND (reference sequence).

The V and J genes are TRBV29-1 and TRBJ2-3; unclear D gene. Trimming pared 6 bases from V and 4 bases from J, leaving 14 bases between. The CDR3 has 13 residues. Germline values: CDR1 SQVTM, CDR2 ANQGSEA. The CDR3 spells CSVDEAVADTQYF. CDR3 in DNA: TGCAGCGTCGACGAGGCGGTTGCAGATACGCAGTATTTT.

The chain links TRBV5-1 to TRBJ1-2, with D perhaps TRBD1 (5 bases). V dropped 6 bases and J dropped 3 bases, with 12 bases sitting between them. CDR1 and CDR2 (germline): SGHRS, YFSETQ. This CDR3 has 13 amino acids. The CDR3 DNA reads TGCGCCAGCACCTCCGGGGGATACTATGGCTACACCTTC. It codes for CASTSGGYYGYTF.

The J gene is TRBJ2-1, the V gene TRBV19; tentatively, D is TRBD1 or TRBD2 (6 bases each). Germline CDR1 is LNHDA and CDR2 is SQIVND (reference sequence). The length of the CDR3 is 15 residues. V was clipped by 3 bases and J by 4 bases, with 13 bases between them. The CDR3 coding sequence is TGTGCCAGTAGTATCAGCGGAGGGGGATACAATGAGCAGTTCTTC. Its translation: CASSISGGGYNEQFF.